This paragraph covers one TCR beta chain sequence. In its sample, this clone was seen once. Its antigen target is currently unknown. No base quality values were provided; no much bigger clone lies one nucleotide off. The time point label of this sample denotes: roughly 12 months on ibrutinib. For TCR beta library preparation, approximately 2 micrograms of genomic DNA were isolated from cryopreserved PBMCs. Longitudinal blood samples from CLL patients on ibrutinib monotherapy were analyzed using high-throughput TCR beta sequencing. The patients were enrolled in a single-center, open-label phase 2 trial of ibrutinib monotherapy. The sample belongs to a study of cytotoxic CD8 clonotypes in ibrutinib-treated CLL (dated by TCRdb to 2020 to 2023). For context, the study as a whole: The cohort included roughly 15 treatment-naive and around 10 relapsed/refractory patients; 17 to 18 were IGHV unmutated. Response samples were taken after a median of roughly a year on treatment, ranging from about 6 to 36 months. Longitudinal samples were available for about 30% of the roughly 86 trial participants. Every remission and progressive disease sample was obtained while ibrutinib was still being received by the patients. Cryopreserved peripheral blood mononuclear cells were obtained before treatment, at response, and at either sustained remission or disease progression. Responses were partial in 24 patients and complete in 2; after median about 63 months follow-up, around 15 stayed in remission and some twelve progressed. On average, each sample yielded roughly 250,000 productive templates and around 100,000 productive rearrangements. What the research found in general, with its limitations: Baseline clonality was found to be higher than that of age-matched healthy donors and was strongly correlated with circulating CD8+ T-cell counts. Sampling times were not matched between sustained-remission and progressing patients, and lymph node repertoires were not studied. An increase in clonality was observed at ibrutinib response, with clonality remaining stable during sustained remission and falling back toward baseline at progression. Public clonotypes were rare and either contracted or stayed stable during treatment, and the rise in clonality at ibrutinib response reflected the expansion of private clonotypes.

On a MiSeq, deep resolution sequencing aimed for a depth between 1 in 1 million and 1 in 200,000 T cells, with each clonotype covered 10x on average. The immunoSEQ hsTCRB Kit was used to generate TCR beta libraries. The authors' analysis ran thus. Data were analyzed with ImmunoSEQ Data Assistant and ImmunoSEQ Analyzer, with V, D and J genes assigned per IMGT definitions. Clonality, which ranges from 0 to 1, was calculated as one minus the normalized Shannon entropy of productive rearrangement frequencies. Only overrepresented clonotypes making up at least 0.05% of the repertoire of each patient were included in the public clonotype analysis. Fewer than 15 repertoires from age-matched healthy donors, obtained from immuneACCESS, served as clonality controls. Sourced from immuneACCESS, this table was stored by TCRdb with only in-frame sequences that have V and J called. A share of the clones is absent; for the studies checked, an unresolved V gene accounts for under half, and the remainder has no known explanation. The V and J calls and clone size come from that table; D and trimming were worked out from the DNA. In all, the sample holds about 150,000 clones, and around three quarters of those were seen once. More than 10% of the sample belongs to the ten largest clones.

Counted from cysteine to phenylalanine, this CDR3 has 14 amino acids. The entry retains the CDR3 DNA only, 42 bases that are in frame from base 1. Relative to germline, V is missing 6 bases and J is missing 3 bases, with 2 bases of the junction outside any gene match. From a lookup of the germline V gene, CDR1 and CDR2 are SNHLY and FYNNEI. This clonotype originated in a human donor with chronic lymphocytic leukemia. The sequence is built from TRBV2 and TRBJ2-6; 7 bases in between match TRBD1. The sample consisted of PBMCs, taken after 12 months of ibrutinib treatment. The CDR3 region has the sequence CASRGTDGANVLTF. The DNA reads TGTGCCAGCAGGGGGACAGATGGGGCCAACGTCCTGACTTTC.